The following is a T cell receptor beta chain sequence with its context. Its antigen is as yet unknown. The sample is drawn from a study of spatial heterogeneity in lung cancer. Study summary: Across the raw uncorrected reads, a unique TCR and UMI combination was observed, on average, more than ten times.

Time point specified: sample taken at primary tumor resection. The CDR3 loop spans 16 amino acids. V dropped 2 bases and J dropped 0; count of bases not matched to a gene: 5. In germline, CDR1 is MNHEY, CDR2 SVGEGT. The study, taken as a whole, reports: Tumor TCRs that were ubiquitous and expanded showed up in blood more at resection than follow-up.

TCRdb independently ran MiXCR on the 5' RACE reads; one entry per CDR3 protein. The sample carries tens of thousands of distinct CDR3 sequences, around 7.2% recorded once. This receptor was obtained from a male donor with early-stage non-small cell lung cancer. This material consisted of PBMCs, taken at surgery. V usage is TRBV6-2 or TRBV6-3 and J usage is TRBJ2-3; TRBD1 aligns across 7 bases. CDR3 in DNA: TGTGCCAGCAGTTACGAGGGACAGCCGAGCACAGATACGCAGTATTTT. Its protein product is CASSYEGQPSTDTQYF.